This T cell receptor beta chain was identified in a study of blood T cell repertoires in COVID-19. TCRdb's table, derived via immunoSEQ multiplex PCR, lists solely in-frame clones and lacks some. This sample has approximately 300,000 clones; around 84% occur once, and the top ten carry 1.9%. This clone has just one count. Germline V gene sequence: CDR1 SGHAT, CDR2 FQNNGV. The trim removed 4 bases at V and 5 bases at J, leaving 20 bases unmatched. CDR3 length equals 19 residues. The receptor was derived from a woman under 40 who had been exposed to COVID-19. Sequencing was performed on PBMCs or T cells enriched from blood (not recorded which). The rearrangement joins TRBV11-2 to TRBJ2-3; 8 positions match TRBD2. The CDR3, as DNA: TGTGCCAGCAGCTACGCCTCCCTAGCGGGCCCAGGATACGGAGATACGCAGTATTTT. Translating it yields CASSYASLAGPGYGDTQYF.